This T cell receptor beta chain was sequenced in a study of T cell responses to AZD1222 COVID-19 vaccine. On the study more broadly: Second-dose groups at about 4 or about 12 weeks were pooled.

In the case of this clone: The antigen is undetermined.

This CDR3 is built from 14 residues. Trimming took 1 base from V and 5 from J; bases not matched to a gene: 5. CDR1 and CDR2 (germline): SGHNT, YENEEA. Study results and caveats: Dominant at 160-218 and 743-854, vaccine-associated CD4 TCRs also spanned spike. Rises in breadth and depth of Spike-specific TCRs came after two AZD1222 doses. Baseline antibody screening turned up just a handful of seropositive AZD1222 recipients.

Some clones are missing from TCRdb's copy, which holds only in-frame ones; the method was immunoSEQ multiplex PCR. This sample has around 92,000 clones, with around 86% found just once. Sequencing was performed on peripheral blood, taken on day 0 of AZD1222 vaccination. The chain carries TRBV11-3 and TRBJ2-7, with 7 nucleotides matching TRBD1. This TCR was recovered from an adult in good health. The CDR3 sequence: CASSLGTGLDEQYF. In DNA form, the CDR3 reads TGTGCCAGCAGCTTAGGGACAGGCCTGGACGAGCAGTACTTC.